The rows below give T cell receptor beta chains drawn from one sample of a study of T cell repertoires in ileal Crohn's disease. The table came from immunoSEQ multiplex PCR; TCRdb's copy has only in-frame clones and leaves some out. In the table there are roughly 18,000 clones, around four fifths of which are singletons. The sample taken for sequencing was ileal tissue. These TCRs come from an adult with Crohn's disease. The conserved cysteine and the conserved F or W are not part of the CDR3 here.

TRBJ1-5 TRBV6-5 ASSYSGGSNQPQH
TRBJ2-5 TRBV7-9 ASSLTGGTETQY
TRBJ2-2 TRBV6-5 ASRTRTLTGELF
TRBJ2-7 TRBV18 ASSPPVRGKGWLYEQY
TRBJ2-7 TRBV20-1 SARAGVEQY
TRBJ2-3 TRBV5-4 ASSPGTDTQY
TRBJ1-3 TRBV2 ASRWAGEGNTIY
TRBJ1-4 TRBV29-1 SVLQGTNEKLF
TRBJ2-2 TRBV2 ASTIKTGRTGELF
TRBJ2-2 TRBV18 ASSPLQGANTGELF
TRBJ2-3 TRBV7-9 ASSSKAGDKTDTQY
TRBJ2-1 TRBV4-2 ASSEGLLDEQF
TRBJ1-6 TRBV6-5 ASRGTGDNSPLH
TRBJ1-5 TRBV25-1 ASSVQGANQPQH
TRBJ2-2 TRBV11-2 ASSLVRPGGTGELF
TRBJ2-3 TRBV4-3 ASSQLLRAPRRADTQY
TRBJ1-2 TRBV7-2 ASSPGTGFGYT
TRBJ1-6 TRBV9 ASSVGFHNSYNSPLH
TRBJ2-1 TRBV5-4 ASSPEAGASYNEQF
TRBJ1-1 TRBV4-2 ASSQDNGQTNTEAF
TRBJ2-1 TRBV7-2 ASSPTGTSTYNEQF
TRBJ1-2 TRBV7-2 ASSLEGSVDYGYT
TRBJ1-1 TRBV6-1 ASNRQGGTEAF
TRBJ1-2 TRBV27 ASSRQGPGYGYT
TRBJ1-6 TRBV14 ASSQFNGSPLH
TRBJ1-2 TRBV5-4 ASSPAGREGYGYT
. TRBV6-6 ASSYSTPAEYYEQY
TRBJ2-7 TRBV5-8 ASSPTGIVGYEQY
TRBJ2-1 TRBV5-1 ASSLTTLAAGGNEQF
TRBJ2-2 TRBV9 ASSVAGGRTGELF
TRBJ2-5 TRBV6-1 ASSPTSGKETQY
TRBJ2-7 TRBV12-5 ASGLQKLGQGVHEQY
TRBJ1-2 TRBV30 AWRPRARGYYGYT
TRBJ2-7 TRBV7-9 ASSFTGPLEQY
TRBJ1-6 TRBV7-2 ASSFHGPPGSALH
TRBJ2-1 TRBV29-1 SVRGLAGVEQF
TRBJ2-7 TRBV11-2 ASTIGPGQGFHEQY
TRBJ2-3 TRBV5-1 ASSPLASDTDTQY
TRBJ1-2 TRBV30 ACTGPRGGYT
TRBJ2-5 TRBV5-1 ASSLATGGGETQY
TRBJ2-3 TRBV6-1 ASTASGGAQATQY
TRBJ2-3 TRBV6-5 ASSYSGRRTDTQY
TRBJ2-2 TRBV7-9 ASSLPRDRADTGELF
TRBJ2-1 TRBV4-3 ASSIRQGWNEQF
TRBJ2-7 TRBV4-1 ASSLPLRGEEQY
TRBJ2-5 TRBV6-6 ASSYAGAETQY
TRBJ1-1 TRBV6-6 ASSPTRGWAF
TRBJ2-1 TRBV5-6 ASNRGGYNEQF
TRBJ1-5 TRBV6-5 ASSYSRDRTNQPQH
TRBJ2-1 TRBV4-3 ASSQDRRTGQF
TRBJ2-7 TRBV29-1 SGVAGGSYEQY
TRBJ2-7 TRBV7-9 ASSPGGQGTGEQY
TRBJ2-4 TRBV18 ASSPLRDKYKNIQY
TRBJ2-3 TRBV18 ASSPLGQGGTDTQY
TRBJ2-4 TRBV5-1 ASSLFAGTGLTVESIQY
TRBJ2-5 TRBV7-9 ASSASGETQY
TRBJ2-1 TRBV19 ASKSGGSWDEQF